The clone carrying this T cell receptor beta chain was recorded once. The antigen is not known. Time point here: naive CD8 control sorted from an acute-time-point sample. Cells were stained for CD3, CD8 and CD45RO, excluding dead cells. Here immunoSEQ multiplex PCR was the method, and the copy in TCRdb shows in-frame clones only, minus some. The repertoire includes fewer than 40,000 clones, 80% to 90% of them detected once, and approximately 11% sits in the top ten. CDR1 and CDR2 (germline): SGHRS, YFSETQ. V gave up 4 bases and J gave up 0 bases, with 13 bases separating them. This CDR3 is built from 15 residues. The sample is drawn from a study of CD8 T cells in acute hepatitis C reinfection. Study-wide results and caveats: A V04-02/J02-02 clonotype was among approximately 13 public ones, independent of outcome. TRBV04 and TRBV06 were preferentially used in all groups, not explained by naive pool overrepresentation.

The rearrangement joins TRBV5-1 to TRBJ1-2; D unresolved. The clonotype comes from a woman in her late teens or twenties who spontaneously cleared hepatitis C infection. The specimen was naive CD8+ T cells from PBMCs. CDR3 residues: CASSPYSISNYGYTF. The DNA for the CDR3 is TGCGCCAGCAGCCCATACAGTATTTCTAACTATGGCTACACCTTC. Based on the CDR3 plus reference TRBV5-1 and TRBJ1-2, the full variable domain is KAGVTQTPRYLIKTRGQQVTLSCSPISGHRSVSWYQQTPGQGLQFLFEYFSETQRNKGNFPGRFSGRQFSNSRSEMNVSTLELGDSALYLCASSPYSISNYGYTFGSGTRLTVV.